These 27 T cell receptor beta chains were all obtained from the same sample, sequenced in a study of control samples from healthy donors and cancer patients. Profiling relied on immunoSEQ multiplex PCR, and the TCRdb table lists in-frame clones only, not all of them. The sample records fewer than 200,000 clones, around nine tenths being singletons. Sequencing input: blood. These receptors originate from a woman aged 25 to 45 in good health.

This chain links TRBV3-1 (or the pseudogene TRBV3-2) with TRBJ2-5; D ambiguous. Trimming left V 4 bases short and J 4 bases short, with 13 bases between. The CDR3 is made up of 14 amino acids. Germline V gives CDR1 LGHDT, CDR2 YNNKEL (reference sequence). DNA of the CDR3: TGTGCCAGCAGCCTCGCAAGGGTCCGAGAGACCCAGTACTTC. Translated: CASSLARVRETQYF.

The rearrangement joins TRBV6-2 or TRBV6-3 to TRBJ2-5; D may be TRBD2 (6 bases). The germline V gene encodes CDR1 MNHEY and CDR2 SVGEGT. The ends were cut back, 5 bases at V and 5 bases at J, with 9 bases in the middle. This CDR3 contains 12 residues. This chain's CDR3 is CASSPGEETQYF. CDR3 nucleotides: TGTGCCAGCAGTCCGGGAGAGGAGACCCAGTACTTC.

This clone was counted only a few times. The V gene is TRBV11-1, the J gene TRBJ2-7; 9 nucleotides match TRBD1. The V and J ends lost 5 bases and 2 bases, in that order; junction bases with no gene match: 4. CDR1 and CDR2 from the germline V gene are SGHAT and FQDESV (reference sequence). The CDR3 runs to 14 residues. The CDR3 here is CASSPQGATYEQYF. CDR3 DNA sequence: TGTGCCAGCAGCCCACAGGGGGCCACCTACGAGCAGTACTTC.

This chain uses TRBV28 with TRBJ2-1, with TRBD2 matching over 10 bases. This CDR3 comprises 15 residues. The V and J ends lost 5 bases and 6 bases, in that order; junction bases with no gene match: 7. Germline-derived CDR1 and CDR2 are MDHEN and SYDVKM. The CDR3 DNA sequence: TGTGCCAGCAGTGTACTAGCGGGACGATTCAATGAGCAGTTCTTC. Amino acids: CASSVLAGRFNEQFF. The complete variable domain, with remaining parts taken from reference TRBV28 and TRBJ2-1, reads DVKVTQSSRYLVKRTGEKVFLECVQDMDHENMFWYRQDPGLGLRLIYFSYDVKMKEKGDIPEGYSVSREKKERFSLILESASTNQTSMYLCASSVLAGRFNEQFFGPGTRLTVL.

This clone was counted a single time. The J gene is TRBJ2-5, the V gene TRBV6-5; the D is unclear. The CDR3 totals 13 residues. Germline CDR1 and CDR2: MNHEY and SVGAGI. Trimming removed 2 bases at V and 5 bases at J, with 9 bases between. The CDR3, as DNA: TGTGCCAGCAGTTACGGGGAAGTGGAGACCCAGTACTTC. Translated, it gives CASSYGEVETQYF.

This chain links TRBV5-4 with TRBJ1-1; the D is unclear. This CDR3 spans 14 amino acids. V shed 2 bases and J shed 0 bases, with 8 bases lying between them. Germline CDR1 SGHNT, CDR2 YYREEE (reference sequence). The CDR3 DNA reads as TGTGCCAGCAGCTTACAACCATTGAACACTGAAGCTTTCTTT. Its translation: CASSLQPLNTEAFF.

The table lists this clone with a count of one. The chain is built from TRBV6-2 or TRBV6-3 and TRBJ2-3, with TRBD2 matching over 8 bases. V lost 0 bases and J lost 0; bases outside the gene matches: 14. The CDR3 extends over 20 amino acids. CDR1 is MNHEY, CDR2 SVGEGT, per germline. For the CDR3, the DNA is TGTGCCAGCAGTTACTCGAAAGGCGGGGGGACCTTACGTAGCACAGATACGCAGTATTTT. It is translated as CASSYSKGGGTLRSTDTQYF.

The V and J genes are TRBV9 and TRBJ2-1, with TRBD2 matching 7 bases. This CDR3 has 15 amino acids. CDR1 is SGDLS, CDR2 YYNGEE, per germline. With V trimmed by 1 base and J by 9 bases, 10 bases remained unmatched. CDR3 amino acids: CASSVSGTGLVEQFF. The CDR3 DNA reads as TGTGCCAGCAGCGTAAGCGGGACCGGGTTAGTTGAGCAGTTCTTC.

V gene TRBV30 combines with J gene TRBJ1-1, with D unresolved. Trimming removed 8 bases from V and 5 bases from J, with 12 bases in between. This CDR3 region has 11 residues. The germline V gene has CDR1 GTSNPN and CDR2 SVGIG (reference sequence). The CDR3 DNA follows: TGTGCCCAGACGGGAGGTACTGAAGCTTTCTTT. This translates into CAQTGGTEAFF.

The V call is TRBV20-1, the J call TRBJ2-7, with no clear D. Per germline, CDR1 DFQATT and CDR2 SNEGSKA (reference sequence). The CDR3 sequence is 11 residues long. The CDR3 region has the DNA TGCAGTGCTATTGTTAAATACGGGCAGTACGTC. This gives the protein CSAIVKYGQYV.

A few counts support this clone. The CDR3 protein is CASSEASGNQPQHF. Here the CDR3 DNA reads TGTGCCAGCAGTGAAGCGTCAGGAAATCAGCCCCAGCATTTT. The chain links TRBV2 to TRBJ1-5; D call uncertain. The CDR3 sequence is 14 residues long. Trimming took off 0 bases at V and 4 bases at J, with 7 bases between the two ends. Germline V CDR1 and CDR2: SNHLY, FYNNEI.

The V gene is TRBV2, the J gene TRBJ2-2, with TRBD2 identical over 10 bases. Germline-derived CDR1 and CDR2 are SNHLY and FYNNEI. CDR3 length equals 18 residues. The ends lost 6 bases at V and 5 bases at J; junction bases unmatched: 15. The CDR3 here is CASSVRTVLAGVTGELFF. Written as DNA, the CDR3 is TGTGCCAGCAGCGTCCGCACCGTCCTAGCGGGAGTAACCGGGGAGCTGTTTTTT.

The count of this clone is one. This chain links TRBV6-1 with TRBJ2-5; 9 positions agree with TRBD2. The CDR3 covers 14 residues. Germline values: CDR1 MNHNS, CDR2 SASEGT. V was pared by 1 base and J by 5 bases, with 2 bases of the junction left unmatched. This CDR3 is CASSEGSGRETQYF. CDR3 DNA: TGTGCCAGCAGTGAAGGGAGCGGGAGGGAGACCCAGTACTTC.

V usage is TRBV5-1 and J usage is TRBJ2-1; D gene ambiguous. Germline CDR1 is SGHRS and CDR2 is YFSETQ. The CDR3 sequence is 16 residues long. V was pared by 0 bases and J by 0 bases, with 10 bases between. The CDR3, as DNA: TGCGCCAGCAGCTTGGCACAGCCGAGCTCCTACAATGAGCAGTTCTTC. Protein sequence: CASSLAQPSSYNEQFF.

The J gene is TRBJ1-3, the V gene TRBV9, with D unclear. This CDR3 has 12 amino acids. Germline CDR1 reads SGDLS; CDR2 reads YYNGEE. The germline V and J ends were trimmed by 4 bases and 11 bases, with 13 bases remaining between them. The CDR3 sequence is CASSTGREPIYF. In DNA form, the CDR3 reads TGTGCCAGCAGCACCGGGCGGGAGCCCATATATTTT.

This clone came up once. The chain couples TRBV5-1 to TRBJ2-2; 7 positions agree with TRBD2. V lost 1 base and J lost 3; bases outside the gene matches: 9. Germline CDR1 and CDR2: SGHRS and YFSETQ. The CDR3 covers 17 residues. CDR3 residues: CASSLLTGGTYTGELFF. In DNA form, the CDR3 reads TGCGCCAGCAGCTTGCTTACGGGGGGAACTTACACCGGGGAGCTGTTTTTT.

This chain uses TRBV6-1 with TRBJ2-1; 9 bases are shared with TRBD1. Germline V CDR1 and CDR2: MNHNS, SASEGT. V was pared by 1 base and J by 3 bases, with 1 base of the junction left unmatched. The CDR3 is 15 residues long. The CDR3 DNA reads as TGTGCCAGCAGTGAAGAGACAGGGGGCTACAATGAGCAGTTCTTC. It specifies CASSEETGGYNEQFF.

The chain carries TRBV2 and TRBJ2-7, with D possibly being TRBD1 or TRBD2 (5 bases each). In germline, CDR1 is SNHLY, CDR2 FYNNEI. The CDR3 runs to 14 residues. V was clipped by 8 bases and J by 5 bases, with 19 bases between them. CDR3 protein: CASGGPSQRDEQYV. The CDR3 nucleotides are TGTGCCAGCGGGGGACCGTCTCAACGGGACGAGCAGTACGTC.

This rearrangement joins TRBV27 to TRBJ1-1, with D tentatively TRBD1 (6 bases). CDR1 and CDR2 (germline): MNHEY, SMNVEV (reference sequence). The CDR3 consists of 14 residues. V shed 5 bases and J shed 0 bases, with 10 bases lying between them. The CDR3 DNA sequence: TGTGCCAGCAGTATGGACAGATTGAACACTGAAGCTTTCTTT. This gives the protein CASSMDRLNTEAFF.

This clone has just a few counts. Its ends do not fully match the called genes, so a read error is possible. The CDR3 loop is CASSPRDRASLHF. The CDR3 bases are TGTGCCAGCAGCCCCCGGGACAGGGCGTCCTTACACTTC. The chain links TRBV9 to TRBJ2-5; 9 nucleotides match TRBD1. Germline CDR1 reads SGDLS; CDR2 reads YYNGEE. The CDR3 length is 13 residues.

This clone was counted once. This chain joins TRBV6-1 and TRBJ1-6; D unclear. Trimming stripped 4 bases from V and 6 bases from J, with 16 bases between. Germline V gene data show CDR1 as MNHNS and CDR2 as SASEGT. The CDR3 consists of 16 residues. This CDR3 is CASSGFYADGNSPLHF. As DNA, the CDR3 is TGTGCCAGCAGTGGGTTCTACGCGGACGGTAATTCACCCCTCCACTTT.

The chain couples TRBV18 to TRBJ2-2; D is perhaps TRBD1 (6 bases). The CDR3 is 15 amino acids. Trimming pared 4 bases from V and 6 bases from J, leaving 15 bases between. Germline V gene data show CDR1 as KGHSH and CDR2 as LQKENI. The CDR3: CASSLLQGESGELFF. For the CDR3, the DNA is TGTGCCAGCTCACTATTACAGGGTGAATCCGGGGAGCTGTTTTTT.

For this clone: The identical CDR3 is also encoded by other nucleotide sequences in the sample. V and J are TRBV27 and TRBJ1-1; TRBD1 might be the D (5 bases). V was shortened by 2 bases and J by 2 bases, with 6 bases between the two germline ends. This CDR3 contains 13 residues. CDR1 is MNHEY, CDR2 SMNVEV, per germline (reference sequence). CDR3 region: CASSLGGNTEAFF. The CDR3 region has the DNA TGTGCCAGCAGTTTAGGGGGAAACACTGAAGCTTTCTTT.

J is TRBJ1-1 and V is TRBV4-1; D is possibly TRBD1 (6 bases). The germline CDR1 and CDR2 sequences are MGHRA and YSYEKL. This CDR3 region has 14 residues. Trimming stripped 6 bases from V and 1 base from J, with 12 bases between. In DNA, the CDR3 is TGCGCCAGCAGATCCGGGACAACGAACACTGAAGCTTTCTTT. The encoded protein is CASRSGTTNTEAFF.

In its sample, this clone was seen once. The rearrangement uses TRBV18 and TRBJ2-5; D gene uncertain. CDR3 length: 14 residues. CDR1 is KGHSH, CDR2 LQKENI, per germline. Trimming cost V 2 bases and J 2 bases, with 9 bases left between them. The CDR3 here is CASSPGKQQETQYF. In DNA form, the CDR3 reads TGTGCCAGCTCACCAGGTAAACAGCAAGAGACCCAGTACTTC.

The V call is TRBV12-5, the J call TRBJ1-1; unclear D gene. CDR1 LGHNT and CDR2 FRNRAP come from the germline V gene. The ends were cut back, 1 base at V and 7 bases at J, with 7 bases in the middle. The CDR3 covers 12 residues. CDR3 nucleotide sequence: TGTGCTAGTGGTTTGGGTGGGAATGAAGCTTTCTTT. It yields the protein CASGLGGNEAFF.

In this sample, this clone turned up a few times. This chain connects TRBV19 to TRBJ1-5, with D uncertain. V was pared by 3 bases and J by 0 bases, with 9 bases between. Germline V gene sequence: CDR1 LNHDA, CDR2 SQIVND (reference sequence). The CDR3 consists of 15 residues. The CDR3 is CASSMDLYSNQPQHF. CDR3 nucleotides: TGTGCCAGTAGTATGGACCTTTATAGCAATCAGCCCCAGCATTTT.